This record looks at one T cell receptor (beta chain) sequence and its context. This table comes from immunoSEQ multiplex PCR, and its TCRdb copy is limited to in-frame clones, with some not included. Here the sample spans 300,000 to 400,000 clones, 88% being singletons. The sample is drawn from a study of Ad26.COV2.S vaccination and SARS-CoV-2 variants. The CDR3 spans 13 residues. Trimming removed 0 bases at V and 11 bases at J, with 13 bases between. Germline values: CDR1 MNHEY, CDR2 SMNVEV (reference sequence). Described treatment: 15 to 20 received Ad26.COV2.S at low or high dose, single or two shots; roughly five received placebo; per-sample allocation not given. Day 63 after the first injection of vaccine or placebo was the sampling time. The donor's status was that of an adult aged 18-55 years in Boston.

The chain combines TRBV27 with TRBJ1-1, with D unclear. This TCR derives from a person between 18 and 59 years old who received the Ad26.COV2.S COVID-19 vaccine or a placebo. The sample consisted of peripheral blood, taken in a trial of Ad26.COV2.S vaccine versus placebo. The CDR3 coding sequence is TGTGCCAGCAGTTTATCCCCAGATAGGCATGCTTTCTTT. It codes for CASSLSPDRHAFF.